The 16 T cell receptor beta chains in this list originate from one sample, sequenced in a study of T cells in Graves' hyperthyroidism and ophthalmopathy. Researchers amplified the TCR beta CDR3 regions from RNA transcripts. With the HTBI primer set, the TCR CDR3 went through a first round of RT-PCR. TCRdb re-called the multiplex PCR reads with MiXCR, one entry per CDR3 protein. Of around 300,000 distinct CDR3 sequences in the sample, over 11% were seen once. Source material: blood. The receptor set was obtained from a young woman with Graves' hyperthyroidism.

This clonotype was seen many times. This chain joins TRBV20-1 and TRBJ2-3; D call uncertain. V shed 8 bases and J shed 5 bases, with 20 bases lying between them. Germline lookup yields CDR1 DFQATT and CDR2 SNEGSKA (reference sequence). The length of the CDR3 is 14 residues. The CDR3 DNA follows: TGCAGTACATCGAGCACCGACTCTCAAGATACGCAGTATTTT. Its translation: CSTSSTDSQDTQYF.

This chain joins TRBV20-1 and TRBJ2-1; TRBD2 might be the D (6 bases). Germline CDR1 reads DFQATT; CDR2 reads SNEGSKA (reference sequence). Trimming removed 3 bases from V and 1 base from J, with 13 bases in between. The CDR3 loop spans 15 amino acids. The CDR3 DNA sequence: TGCAGTGCTAGTACCGCGGGATCATCCTACAATGAGCAGTTCTTC. As protein: CSASTAGSSYNEQFF.

This clonotype occurred many times. The chain carries TRBV28 and TRBJ1-2; TRBD1 matches at 7 bases. The germline CDR1 and CDR2 sequences are MDHEN and SYDVKM. V shed 6 bases, J shed 5 bases, and the junction held 18 bases outside the gene matches. This CDR3 is built from 17 residues. The CDR3 loop is CASRLTSNRDRLYGYTF. CDR3 DNA: TGTGCCAGCAGACTCACATCGAACCGGGACAGACTATATGGCTACACCTTC.

V and J are TRBV30 and TRBJ1-6, with unresolved D. V lost 4 bases and J lost 0, with 10 bases in between. The V gene's germline CDR1 is GTSNPN and CDR2 SVGIG (reference sequence). This CDR3 comprises 15 residues. The CDR3 here is CAWNLKSSYNSPLHF. As DNA, the CDR3 is TGTGCCTGGAACCTCAAGAGCTCCTATAATTCACCCCTCCACTTT.

This sequence joins TRBV18 and TRBJ2-5; D not resolved. Trimming pared 2 bases from V and 3 bases from J, leaving 7 bases between. There are 13 residues in the CDR3. The germline CDR1 and CDR2 sequences are KGHSH and LQKENI. This CDR3 reads CASSPRPKETQYF. In nucleotides, the CDR3 is TGTGCCAGCTCACCAAGGCCAAAAGAGACCCAGTACTTC.

This clonotype was counted only a few times. The chain combines TRBV19 with TRBJ2-1; 9 bases align to TRBD2. The CDR3 totals 15 residues. V was clipped by 2 bases and J by 6 bases; unmatched bases: 5. Germline loops: CDR1 LNHDA, CDR2 SQIVND (reference sequence). The CDR3 spells CASSISSGRTNEQFF. CDR3 DNA sequence: TGTGCCAGTAGTATATCCAGCGGGAGGACCAATGAGCAGTTCTTC.

This clonotype appeared a few times. The chain carries TRBV7-9 and TRBJ1-3; unclear D gene. The germline gives CDR1 SEHNR, CDR2 FQNEAQ (reference sequence). V lost 5 bases and J 0 bases, leaving 11 bases between the germline ends. This CDR3 is built from 15 residues. The CDR3 sequence: CASSENNYSGNTIYF. CDR3 nucleotides: TGTGCCAGCAGCGAGAACAATTACTCTGGAAACACCATATATTTT.

Only a few counts were recorded for this clonotype. The V gene is TRBV5-6, the J gene TRBJ1-5; the match to TRBD1 covers 7 bases. Germline CDR1 and CDR2: SGHDT and YYEEEE. The CDR3 totals 13 residues. Trimming cost V 7 bases and J 4 bases; bases outside gene matches: 5. The CDR3 sequence: CASAMDRNQPQHF. DNA for the CDR3: TGTGCCAGCGCCATGGACAGGAATCAGCCCCAGCATTTT.

This clonotype was recorded many times. V gene TRBV2 combines with J gene TRBJ2-2, with D maybe TRBD2 (6 bases). The CDR3 has 12 amino acids. Germline CDR1 and CDR2: SNHLY and FYNNEI. V gave up 6 bases and J gave up 6 bases, with 8 bases separating them. This chain's CDR3 is CASSLAPGELFF. CDR3 nucleotides: TGTGCCAGCAGCCTAGCGCCCGGGGAGCTGTTTTTT.

The rearrangement joins TRBV15 to TRBJ1-1, with TRBD1 identical over 8 bases. This CDR3 comprises 17 residues. CDR1 is LNHNV, CDR2 YYDKDF, per germline (reference sequence). Trimming cost V 1 base and J 11 bases; bases outside gene matches: 18. CDR3 sequence (DNA): TGTGCCACCAGCAGAGCTCCAGGGGCAGGGGGCTTAGTATTGGCTTTCTTT. Residues: CATSRAPGAGGLVLAFF. Looking up the rest from reference TRBV15 and TRBJ1-1 gives the full variable domain: DAMVIQNPRYQVTQFGKPVTLSCSQTLNHNVMYWYQQKSSQAPKLLFHYYDKDFNNEADTPDNFQSRRPNTSFCFLDIRSPGLGDTAMYLCATSRAPGAGGLVLAFFGQGTRLTVV.

There are many counts of this clonotype. The chain joins TRBV28 to TRBJ1-2; D might be TRBD1 (5 bases). Trimming cost V 5 bases and J 8 bases, with 15 bases left between them. CDR3 length equals 13 residues. The V gene's germline CDR1 is MDHEN and CDR2 SYDVKM. In DNA, the CDR3 is TGTGCCAGCAGTACCCCCGTTCGGGGCGGCTACACCTTC. This gives the protein CASSTPVRGGYTF.

There are a few counts of this clonotype. The V gene is TRBV6-1, the J gene TRBJ2-2; 7 positions match TRBD1. CDR3 size: 15 residues. Unmatched junction bases numbered 4, after V lost 5 bases and J lost 1 base. CDR1 and CDR2 (germline): MNHNS, SASEGT. The CDR3 loop is CASSRRQGNTGELFF. CDR3 DNA: TGTGCCAGCAGTCGCAGACAGGGGAACACCGGGGAGCTGTTTTTT.

This clonotype was recorded a few times. The rearrangement joins TRBV20-1 to TRBJ2-3, with D possibly TRBD1 on 5 matching bases. This CDR3 is 14 amino acids long. Germline values: CDR1 DFQATT, CDR2 SNEGSKA (reference sequence). Trimming pared 0 bases from V and 0 bases from J, leaving 7 bases between. Here the CDR3 reads CSARDQGSTDTQYF. CDR3 DNA sequence: TGCAGTGCTAGAGATCAGGGTAGCACAGATACGCAGTATTTT.

Comments on this clonotype: Relative to the germline gene, one junction end is altered; a read error may explain this. The rearrangement links TRBV6-5 to TRBJ2-1, with D possibly being TRBD2 (6 bases). The CDR3 spans 14 residues. CDR1 is MNHEY, CDR2 SVGAGI, per germline. This CDR3 reads CASSYSRDGGTRLF. As DNA, the CDR3 is TGTGCCAGCAGTTACTCTCGAGACGGGGGTACCCGGCTCTTC.

This clonotype was seen ten or more times. This chain uses TRBV28 with TRBJ1-4; no clear D. V was clipped by 6 bases and J by 5 bases, with 16 bases between them. Germline-derived CDR1 and CDR2 are MDHEN and SYDVKM. This CDR3 region has 15 residues. The CDR3 DNA reads TGTGCCAGCAGCCCCAGTGAACTTGGGAATGAAAAACTGTTTTTT. It yields the protein CASSPSELGNEKLFF.

In this sample, this clonotype turned up a few times. The V and J genes are TRBV20-1 and TRBJ2-3; TRBD2 matches at 11 bases. The CDR3 has 14 residues. The V segment lost 5 bases and the J segment 6 bases; nucleotides outside the gene matches: 7. Germline V CDR1 and CDR2: DFQATT, SNEGSKA (reference sequence). The CDR3 here is CSAPGLAARDTQYF. In DNA form, the CDR3 reads TGCAGTGCTCCGGGACTAGCGGCTCGGGATACGCAGTATTTT.